The 26 T cell receptor beta chains below come from one sample, sequenced in a study of T cells expressing NK-cell markers. No DNA is given; TCRdb re-called the 5' RACE reads and lists each CDR3 protein once. Here the sample table reports 150,000 to 170,000 distinct CDR3 sequences. The sequenced sample was blood T cells: a sorted CD56 or NKG2C T cell subset, CD4+ or CD8+ T cells, or bulk PBMC T cells (not recorded which). The receptors originated from a woman between 45 and 65 years old in good health.

The chain's CDR3 is CASSLGRAETQYF. The chain joins TRBV5-5 to TRBJ2-5; no DNA is available, so the TRBD1 call from TCRdb remains unchecked. The CDR3 is 13 residues long. Germline V lookup: CDR1 SGHKS, CDR2 YYEKEE (reference sequence).

V gene TRBV7-9 combines with J gene TRBJ1-6; TCRdb's D call of TRBD1 is untestable without DNA. CDR1 SEHNR and CDR2 FQNEAQ come from the germline V gene (reference sequence). This CDR3 has 14 residues. CDR3 amino acids: CASSFDRINSPLHF.

The genes are TRBV14 and TRBJ1-1. The CDR3 has 11 residues. The germline CDR1 and CDR2 sequences are SGHDN and FVKESK. This CDR3 reads CASSQDHRAFF.

This chain joins TRBV3-1 and TRBJ1-1; TCRdb's D call, TRBD1, is unchecked because there is no DNA. The germline V gene encodes CDR1 LGHDT and CDR2 YNNKEL (reference sequence). CDR3 length: 15 amino acids. CDR3 residues: CASSQDPGMNTEAFF. Full variable domain (outside the CDR3, taken from reference TRBV3-1 and TRBJ1-1): DTAVSQTPKYLVTQMGNDKSIKCEQNLGHDTMYWYKQDSKKFLKIMFSYNNKELIINETVPNRFSPKSPDKAHLNLHINSLELGDSAVYFCASSQDPGMNTEAFFGQGTRLTVV.

The chain carries TRBV7-9 and TRBJ2-7; TCRdb's assignment of TRBD1 cannot be checked, as there is no DNA. CDR1 is SEHNR, CDR2 FQNEAQ, per germline (reference sequence). CDR3 length equals 14 residues. CDR3 protein: CASSNQGASYEQYF.

V gene TRBV2 combines with J gene TRBJ2-5; TCRdb's D call, TRBD1, is unchecked because there is no DNA. The CDR3 has 15 residues. Germline CDR1 is SNHLY and CDR2 is FYNNEI. This chain's CDR3 is CASMAATGGPETQYF.

J is TRBJ2-7 and V is TRBV5-1. The germline V gene encodes CDR1 SGHRS and CDR2 YFSETQ. The CDR3 loop spans 13 amino acids. The CDR3 is CASSLVRFHEQYF. The full variable domain, its missing parts supplied by reference TRBV5-1 and TRBJ2-7, is KAGVTQTPRYLIKTRGQQVTLSCSPISGHRSVSWYQQTPGQGLQFLFEYFSETQRNKGNFPGRFSGRQFSNSRSEMNVSTLELGDSALYLCASSLVRFHEQYFGPGTRLTVT.

The chain carries TRBV4-2 and TRBJ2-1; the D call from TCRdb, TRBD1, cannot be confirmed without DNA. Germline CDR1 LGHNA, CDR2 YNFKEQ. This CDR3 spans 17 amino acids. CDR3 in amino acids: CASSPLYGTGPYNEQFF.

The chain is built from TRBV4-1 and TRBJ2-1; TCRdb proposes TRBD2, but this gene call is untestable without DNA. Germline CDR1 MGHRA, CDR2 YSYEKL. The CDR3 contains 14 residues. The CDR3 reads CASSVGPRDNEQFF.

This chain connects TRBV19 to TRBJ1-1. This CDR3 comprises 14 residues. The germline V gene encodes CDR1 LNHDA and CDR2 SQIVND (reference sequence). CDR3 residues: CASTSFRESHEAFF. Complete variable domain (other parts from reference TRBV19 and TRBJ1-1): DGGITQSPKYLFRKEGQNVTLSCEQNLNHDAMYWYRQDPGQGLRLIYYSQIVNDFQKGDIAEGYSVSREKKESFPLTVTSAQKNPTAFYLCASTSFRESHEAFFGQGTRLTVV.

The gene calls are TRBV12-3 or TRBV12-4 and TRBJ2-3; TCRdb returns TRBD1, unconfirmable since there is no DNA. This CDR3 spans 14 amino acids. CDR3: CASRLGQGAVTQYF.

The V gene is TRBV7-6, the J gene TRBJ2-5; TCRdb designates TRBD2, a call that cannot be tested without DNA. Germline CDR1 SGHVS, CDR2 FNYEAQ. The CDR3 is made up of 15 amino acids. Here the CDR3 reads CASSSLPGTKETQYF.

The genes are TRBV9 and TRBJ2-7; the D call of TRBD2 rests on TCRdb alone, since no DNA is present to check it. The CDR3 loop spans 15 amino acids. The germline CDR1 and CDR2 sequences are SGDLS and YYNGEE. CDR3: CASSKGTSLSYEQYF.

The rearrangement joins TRBV20-1 to TRBJ2-3; the D gene TCRdb calls, TRBD1, cannot be checked with no DNA. The CDR3 length is 15 residues. CDR1 and CDR2 from the germline V gene are DFQATT and SNEGSKA (reference sequence). The CDR3 sequence: CSAAPQAPLADTQYF.

The chain combines TRBV5-8 with TRBJ1-4; TCRdb names TRBD1, which stays unverified in the absence of DNA. The CDR3 sequence is 12 residues long. Germline CDR1 SGHTS, CDR2 YDEGEE. The CDR3 spells CATRAWGEKLFF.

The CDR3 reads CASSLWDRGQSGELFF. V and J are TRBV7-6 and TRBJ2-2; TCRdb names TRBD1, which stays unverified in the absence of DNA. The CDR3 sequence is 16 residues long. Per germline, CDR1 SGHVS and CDR2 FNYEAQ.

The chain employs TRBV10-3 and TRBJ2-7; as DNA is missing, the TRBD1 call by TCRdb cannot be tested. The length of the CDR3 is 16 residues. Germline V gives CDR1 ENHRY, CDR2 SYGVKD. The CDR3 spells CAISDEVGTGKDEQYF.

The J gene is TRBJ1-3, the V gene TRBV2; the D call from TCRdb, TRBD1, cannot be confirmed without DNA. Germline V gene sequence: CDR1 SNHLY, CDR2 FYNNEI. The CDR3 totals 15 residues. The CDR3 protein is CASSVDTSSGNTIYF. The whole variable domain, filled in from reference TRBV2 and TRBJ1-3, reads EPEVTQTPSHQVTQMGQEVILRCVPISNHLYFYWYRQILGQKVEFLVSFYNNEISEKSEIFDDQFSVERPDGSNFTLKIRSTKLEDSAMYFCASSVDTSSGNTIYFGEGSWLTVV.

The chain combines TRBV30 with TRBJ1-1. The CDR3 sequence is 11 residues long. Germline V CDR1 and CDR2: GTSNPN, SVGIG (reference sequence). The CDR3 loop reads CAWKQDAEAFF.

The rearrangement links TRBV7-2 to TRBJ1-5; without DNA, the TCRdb call of TRBD1 cannot be checked. The CDR3 extends over 17 amino acids. The germline gives CDR1 SGHTA, CDR2 FQGNSA. CDR3 protein: CASSPSRTGGGDQPQHF.

The chain carries TRBV6-5 and TRBJ2-2; TCRdb selects TRBD1, and the lack of DNA leaves this call unchecked. The V gene's germline CDR1 is MNHEY and CDR2 SVGAGI. The CDR3 loop spans 17 amino acids. The CDR3: CASSYRETDQNTGELFF.

The chain has TRBV7-9 and TRBJ1-1; the D call from TCRdb, TRBD1, cannot be confirmed without DNA. This CDR3 spans 14 amino acids. The germline V gene has CDR1 SEHNR and CDR2 FQNEAQ (reference sequence). The CDR3 sequence: CASRDRKMNTEAFF.

The rearrangement links TRBV5-1 to TRBJ2-7. This CDR3 spans 14 amino acids. CDR1 and CDR2 from the germline V gene are SGHRS and YFSETQ. CDR3 protein: CASSTDPSGWEQYF.

This chain uses TRBV4-1 with TRBJ2-2. The length of the CDR3 is 13 residues. Germline V lookup: CDR1 MGHRA, CDR2 YSYEKL. The chain's CDR3 is CASSQDRTGELFF.

This sequence joins TRBV12-3 or TRBV12-4 and TRBJ2-1; without DNA, the TCRdb call of TRBD1 cannot be checked. The CDR3 totals 13 residues. CDR3 protein: CASSFGTPGEQFF.

V gene TRBV5-1 combines with J gene TRBJ2-7; TCRdb lists TRBD2, though no DNA is available to test this call. Germline CDR1 reads SGHRS; CDR2 reads YFSETQ. The CDR3 has 15 residues. CDR3 region: CASSGSLAGPYEQYF. The full variable domain, completed using reference TRBV5-1 and TRBJ2-7, is KAGVTQTPRYLIKTRGQQVTLSCSPISGHRSVSWYQQTPGQGLQFLFEYFSETQRNKGNFPGRFSGRQFSNSRSEMNVSTLELGDSALYLCASSGSLAGPYEQYFGPGTRLTVT.